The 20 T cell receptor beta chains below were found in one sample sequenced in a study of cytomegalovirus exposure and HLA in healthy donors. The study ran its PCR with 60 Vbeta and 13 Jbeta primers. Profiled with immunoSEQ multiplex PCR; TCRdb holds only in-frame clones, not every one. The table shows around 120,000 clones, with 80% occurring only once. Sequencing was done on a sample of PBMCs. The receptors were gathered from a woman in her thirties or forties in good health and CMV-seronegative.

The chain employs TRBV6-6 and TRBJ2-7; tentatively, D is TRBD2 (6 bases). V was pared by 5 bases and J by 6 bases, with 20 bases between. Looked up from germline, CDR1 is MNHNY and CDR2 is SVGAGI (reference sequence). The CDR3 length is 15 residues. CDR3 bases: TGTGCCAGCAGTCAACGGGACTCTCTTAACCTCGAGCAGTACTTC. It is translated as CASSQRDSLNLEQYF.

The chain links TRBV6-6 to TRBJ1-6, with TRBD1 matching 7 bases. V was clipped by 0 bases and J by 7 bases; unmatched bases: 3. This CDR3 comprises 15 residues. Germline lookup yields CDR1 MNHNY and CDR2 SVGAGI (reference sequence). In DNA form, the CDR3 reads TGTGCCAGCAGTTACTCGGGACAGCCCAATTCACCCCTCCACTTT. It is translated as CASSYSGQPNSPLHF.

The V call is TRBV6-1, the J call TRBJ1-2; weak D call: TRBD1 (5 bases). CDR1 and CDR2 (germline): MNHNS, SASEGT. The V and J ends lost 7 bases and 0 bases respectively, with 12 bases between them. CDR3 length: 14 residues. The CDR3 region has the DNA TGTGCCAGCAAGTTGTCAGGGCCTAACTATGGCTACACCTTC. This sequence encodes CASKLSGPNYGYTF.

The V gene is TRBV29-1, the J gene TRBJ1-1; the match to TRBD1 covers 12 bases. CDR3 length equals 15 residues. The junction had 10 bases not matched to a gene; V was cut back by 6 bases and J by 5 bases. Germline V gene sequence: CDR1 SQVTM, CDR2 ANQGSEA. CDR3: CSVTGTGGLGTEAFF. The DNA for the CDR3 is TGCAGCGTAACTGGGACAGGGGGCCTAGGTACTGAAGCTTTCTTT.

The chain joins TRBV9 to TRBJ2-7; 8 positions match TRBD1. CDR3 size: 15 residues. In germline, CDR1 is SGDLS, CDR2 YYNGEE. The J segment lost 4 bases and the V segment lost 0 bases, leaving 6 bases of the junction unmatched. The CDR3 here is CASSVDPGGLYEQYF. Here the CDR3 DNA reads TGTGCCAGCAGCGTAGATCCAGGGGGCCTATACGAGCAGTACTTC.

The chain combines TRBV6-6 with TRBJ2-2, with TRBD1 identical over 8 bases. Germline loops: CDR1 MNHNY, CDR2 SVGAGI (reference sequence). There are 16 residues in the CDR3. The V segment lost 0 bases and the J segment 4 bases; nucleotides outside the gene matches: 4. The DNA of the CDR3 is TGTGCCAGCAGTTACTCGCGGACAGGGATCACCGGGGAGCTGTTTTTT. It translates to CASSYSRTGITGELFF.

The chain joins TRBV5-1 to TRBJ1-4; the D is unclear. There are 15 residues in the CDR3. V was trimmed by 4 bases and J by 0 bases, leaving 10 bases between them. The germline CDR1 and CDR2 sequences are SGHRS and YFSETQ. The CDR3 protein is CASSPGDATNEKLFF. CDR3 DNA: TGCGCCAGCAGCCCGGGAGATGCAACTAATGAAAAACTGTTTTTT.

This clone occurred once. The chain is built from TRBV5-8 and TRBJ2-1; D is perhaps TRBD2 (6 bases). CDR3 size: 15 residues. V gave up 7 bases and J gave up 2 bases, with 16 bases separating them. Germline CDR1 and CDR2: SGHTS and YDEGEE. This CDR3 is CASSAPGVAYNEQFF. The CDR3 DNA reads TGTGCCAGCTCCGCCCCGGGAGTCGCCTACAATGAGCAGTTCTTC.

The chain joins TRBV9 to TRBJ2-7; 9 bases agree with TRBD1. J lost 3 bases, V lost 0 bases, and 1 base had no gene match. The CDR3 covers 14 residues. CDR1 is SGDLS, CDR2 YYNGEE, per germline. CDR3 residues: CASSVGDRDYEQYF. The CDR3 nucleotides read TGTGCCAGCAGCGTAGGGGACAGGGACTACGAGCAGTACTTC.

CDR3 loop: CASSLLAGSYEQYF. The CDR3 bases are TGTGCCAGCAGCTTACTAGCGGGCTCCTACGAGCAGTACTTC. This chain links TRBV7-2 with TRBJ2-7; TRBD2 aligns across 8 bases. V lost 2 bases, J lost 0 bases, and 0 bases stayed unmatched. Germline CDR1 and CDR2: SGHTA and FQGNSA. This CDR3 is 14 amino acids long.

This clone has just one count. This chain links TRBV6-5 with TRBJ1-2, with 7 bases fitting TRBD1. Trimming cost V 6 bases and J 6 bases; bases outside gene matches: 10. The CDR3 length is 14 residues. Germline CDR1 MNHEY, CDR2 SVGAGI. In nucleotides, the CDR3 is TGTGCCAGCAGCTCGGGACAGCCAGGGAATGGCTACACCTTC. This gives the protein CASSSGQPGNGYTF.

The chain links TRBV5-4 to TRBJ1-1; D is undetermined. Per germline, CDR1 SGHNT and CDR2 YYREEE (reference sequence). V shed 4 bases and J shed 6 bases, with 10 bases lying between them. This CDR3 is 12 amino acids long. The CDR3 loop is CASSPRGAEAFF. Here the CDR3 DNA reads TGTGCCAGCAGCCCCCGGGGAGCTGAAGCTTTCTTT.

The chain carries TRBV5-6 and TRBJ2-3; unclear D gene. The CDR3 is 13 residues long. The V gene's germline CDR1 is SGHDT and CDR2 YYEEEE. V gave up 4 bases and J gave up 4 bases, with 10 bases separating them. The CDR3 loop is CASSVSPSDTQYF. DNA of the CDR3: TGTGCCAGCAGCGTCTCCCCCTCAGATACGCAGTATTTT.

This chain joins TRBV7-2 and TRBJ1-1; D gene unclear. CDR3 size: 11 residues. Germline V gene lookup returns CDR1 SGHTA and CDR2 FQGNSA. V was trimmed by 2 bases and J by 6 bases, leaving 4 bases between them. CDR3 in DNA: TGTGCCAGCAGCTTATACTCTGAAGCTTTCTTT. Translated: CASSLYSEAFF. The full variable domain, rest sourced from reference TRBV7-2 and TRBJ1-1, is GAGVSQSPSNKVTEKGKDVELRCDPISGHTALYWYRQSLGQGLEFLIYFQGNSAPDKSGLPSDRFSAERTGGSVSTLTIQRTQQEDSAVYLCASSLYSEAFFGQGTRLTVV.

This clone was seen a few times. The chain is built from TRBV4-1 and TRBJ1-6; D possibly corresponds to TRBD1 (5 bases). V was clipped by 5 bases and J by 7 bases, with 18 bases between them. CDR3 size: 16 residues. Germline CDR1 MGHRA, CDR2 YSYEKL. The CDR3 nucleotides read TGCGCCAGCAGCGAAAGTCCGGGACTCGAGAATTCACCCCTCCACTTT. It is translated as CASSESPGLENSPLHF.

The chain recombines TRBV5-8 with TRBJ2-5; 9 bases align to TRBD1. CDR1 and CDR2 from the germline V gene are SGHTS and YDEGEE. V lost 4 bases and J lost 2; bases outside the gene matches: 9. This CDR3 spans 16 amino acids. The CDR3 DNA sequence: TGTGCCAGCAGCCAAACCGGGACAGGGCTGCAAGAGACCCAGTACTTC. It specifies CASSQTGTGLQETQYF.

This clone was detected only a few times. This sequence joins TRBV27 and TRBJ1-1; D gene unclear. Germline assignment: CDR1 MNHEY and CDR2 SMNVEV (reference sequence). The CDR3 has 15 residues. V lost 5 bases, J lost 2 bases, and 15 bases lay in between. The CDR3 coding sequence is TGTGCCAGCAGTCTGAGCCCCGTGTCCAACACTGAAGCTTTCTTT. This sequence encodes CASSLSPVSNTEAFF.

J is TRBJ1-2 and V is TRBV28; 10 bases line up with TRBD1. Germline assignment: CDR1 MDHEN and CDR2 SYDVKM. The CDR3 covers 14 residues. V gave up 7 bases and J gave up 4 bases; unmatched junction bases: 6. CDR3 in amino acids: CASTAGTGVYGYTF. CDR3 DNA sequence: TGTGCCAGCACCGCCGGGACAGGGGTCTATGGCTACACCTTC.

The CDR3 spells CASRLTGDNQPQHF. CDR3 nucleotides: TGTGCCAGCAGATTAACAGGGGACAATCAGCCCCAGCATTTT. The J gene is TRBJ1-5, the V gene TRBV27; 7 bases fit TRBD1. V shed 6 bases, J shed 3 bases, and the junction held 5 bases outside the gene matches. From germline, CDR1 is MNHEY and CDR2 SMNVEV (reference sequence). The CDR3 runs 14 residues.

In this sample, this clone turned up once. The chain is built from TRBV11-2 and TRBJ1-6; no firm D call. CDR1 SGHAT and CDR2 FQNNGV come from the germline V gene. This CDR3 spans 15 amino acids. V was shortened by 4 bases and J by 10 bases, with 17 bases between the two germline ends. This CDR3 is CASSSQSVFVSPLHF. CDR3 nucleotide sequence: TGTGCCAGCAGCTCACAAAGCGTCTTCGTGTCACCCCTCCACTTT. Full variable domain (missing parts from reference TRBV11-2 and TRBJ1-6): EAGVAQSPRYKIIEKRQSVAFWCNPISGHATLYWYQQILGQGPKLLIQFQNNGVVDDSQLPKDRFSAERLKGVDSTLKIQPAKLEDSAVYLCASSSQSVFVSPLHFGNGTRLTVT.